This entry describes one T cell receptor (beta chain). This sample was taken from a study of T-cell memory formation after mild COVID-19. TCRdb re-analysed the 5' RACE reads in MiXCR, keeping a single row per CDR3 protein. The sample lists around 200,000 distinct CDR3 sequences, about 22% occurring once. This sequence originates from an adult woman who had mild COVID-19 (a few samples of this study predate the infection). Cell type and time point are not known. The sequenced sample was PBMCs or a T cell subset sorted from them (not recorded which).

CDR3 sequence: CASSLEVPGYGEQYF. DNA for the CDR3: TGTGCCAGCAGCTTAGAGGTCCCGGGTTACGGCGAGCAGTACTTC. The chain joins TRBV7-9 to TRBJ2-7; D is unclear. This CDR3 has 15 amino acids. With 1 base removed from V and 6 bases from J, the gap between germline ends came to 16 bases. The germline V gene has CDR1 SEHNR and CDR2 FQNEAQ (reference sequence).